This TCR beta chain was retrieved from a study of preoperative IRX-2 immunotherapy in early breast cancer. The CDR3 runs 15 residues. The V gene end was trimmed by 8 bases and the J gene end by 3 bases; junction bases not matched to a gene: 9. Germline CDR1 and CDR2: SGHNT and YENEEA. Some clones are missing from TCRdb's copy, which holds only in-frame ones; the method was immunoSEQ multiplex PCR. The profile shows roughly 27,000 clones, approximately 80% of them singletons. Treatment reported: preoperative locoregional IRX-2 cytokine immunotherapy. This phase Ib study tested locoregional IRX-2 cytokine immunotherapy given before surgery.

This material consisted of lymph node tissue, taken before IRX-2 immunotherapy. The chain uses TRBV11-3 and TRBJ2-2; 7 positions match TRBD2. This TCR came from a human donor with breast cancer. The CDR3 here is CASSSGVTDTGELFF. The CDR3 DNA reads TGTGCCAGCTCGAGCGGGGTTACGGACACCGGGGAGCTGTTTTTT.